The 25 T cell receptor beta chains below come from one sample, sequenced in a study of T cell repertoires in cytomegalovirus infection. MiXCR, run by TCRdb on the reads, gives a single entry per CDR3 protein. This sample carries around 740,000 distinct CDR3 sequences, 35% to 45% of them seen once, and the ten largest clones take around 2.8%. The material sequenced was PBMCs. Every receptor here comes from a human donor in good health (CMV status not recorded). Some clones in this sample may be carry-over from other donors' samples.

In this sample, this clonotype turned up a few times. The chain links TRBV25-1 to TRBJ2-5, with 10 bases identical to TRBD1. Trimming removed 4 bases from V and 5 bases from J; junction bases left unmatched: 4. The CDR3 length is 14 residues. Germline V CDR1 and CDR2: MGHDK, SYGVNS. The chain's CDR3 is CASSGGTGEETQYF. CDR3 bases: TGTGCCAGCAGTGGCGGGACAGGGGAGGAGACCCAGTACTTC. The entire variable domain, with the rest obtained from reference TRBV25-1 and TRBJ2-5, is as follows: EADIYQTPRYLVIGTGKKITLECSQTMGHDKMYWYQQDPGMELHLIHYSYGVNSTEKGDLSSESTVSRIRTEHFPLTLESARPSHTSQYLCASSGGTGEETQYFGPGTRLLVL.

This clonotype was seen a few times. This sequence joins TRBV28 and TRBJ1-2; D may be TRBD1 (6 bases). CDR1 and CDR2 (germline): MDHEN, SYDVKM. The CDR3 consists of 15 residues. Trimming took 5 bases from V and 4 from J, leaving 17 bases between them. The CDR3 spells CASSRSGASAYGYTF. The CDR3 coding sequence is TGTGCCAGCAGTCGCTCAGGGGCGTCGGCCTATGGCTACACCTTC.

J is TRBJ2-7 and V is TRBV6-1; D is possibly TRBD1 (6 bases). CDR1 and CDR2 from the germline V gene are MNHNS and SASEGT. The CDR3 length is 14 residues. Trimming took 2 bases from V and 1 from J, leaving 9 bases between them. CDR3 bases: TGTGCCAGCAGTGAACGCAGGGGATCCTACGAGCAGTACTTC. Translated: CASSERRGSYEQYF.

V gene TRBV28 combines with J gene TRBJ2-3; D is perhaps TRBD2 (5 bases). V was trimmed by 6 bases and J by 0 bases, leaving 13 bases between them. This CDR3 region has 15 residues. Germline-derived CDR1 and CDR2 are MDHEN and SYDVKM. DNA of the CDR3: TGTGCCAGCAGGGGGTGGGGAGAAAGCACAGATACGCAGTATTTT. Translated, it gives CASRGWGESTDTQYF.

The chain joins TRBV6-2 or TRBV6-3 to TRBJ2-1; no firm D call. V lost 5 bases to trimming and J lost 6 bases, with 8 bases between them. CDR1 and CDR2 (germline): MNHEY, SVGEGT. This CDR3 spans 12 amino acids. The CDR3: CASSIARNEQFF. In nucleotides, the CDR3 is TGTGCCAGCAGTATCGCGCGCAATGAGCAGTTCTTC.

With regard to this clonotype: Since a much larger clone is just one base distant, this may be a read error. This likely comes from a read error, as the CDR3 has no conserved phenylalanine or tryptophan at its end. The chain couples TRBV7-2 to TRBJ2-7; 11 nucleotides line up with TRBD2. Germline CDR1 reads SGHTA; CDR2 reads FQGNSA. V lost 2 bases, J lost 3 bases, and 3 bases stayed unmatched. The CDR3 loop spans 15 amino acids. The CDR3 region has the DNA TGTGCCAGCAGCTTACTAGCGGGGGGCGTCTACGAGCAGTACTTA. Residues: CASSLLAGGVYEQYL.

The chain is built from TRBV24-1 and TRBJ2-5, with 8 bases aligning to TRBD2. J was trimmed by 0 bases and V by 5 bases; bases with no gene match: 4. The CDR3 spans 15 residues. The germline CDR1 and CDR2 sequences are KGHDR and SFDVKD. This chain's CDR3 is CATSVGTRYQETQYF. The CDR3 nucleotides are TGTGCCACCAGTGTGGGGACTAGGTACCAAGAGACCCAGTACTTC.

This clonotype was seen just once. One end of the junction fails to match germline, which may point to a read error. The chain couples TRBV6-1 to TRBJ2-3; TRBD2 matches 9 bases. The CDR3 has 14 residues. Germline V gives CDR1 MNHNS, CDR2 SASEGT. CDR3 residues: CASSLGTSSETQYF. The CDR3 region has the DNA TGTGCCAGCAGTCTCGGGACTAGCTCAGAGACGCAGTATTTT.

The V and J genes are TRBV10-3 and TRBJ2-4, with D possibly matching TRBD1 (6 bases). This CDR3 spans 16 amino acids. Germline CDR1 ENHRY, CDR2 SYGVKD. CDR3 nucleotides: TGTGTCTGGGTCCGGGACACCTTATTTGGGGAGAACATTCAGTACTTC. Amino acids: CVWVRDTLFGENIQYF.

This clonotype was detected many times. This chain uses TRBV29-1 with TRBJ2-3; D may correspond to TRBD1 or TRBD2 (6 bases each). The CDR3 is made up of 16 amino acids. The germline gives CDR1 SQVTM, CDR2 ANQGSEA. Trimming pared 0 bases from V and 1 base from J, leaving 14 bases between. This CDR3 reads CSVEDRRGSRTDTQYF. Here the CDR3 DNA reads TGCAGCGTTGAAGATCGGAGGGGGTCTCGCACAGATACGCAGTATTTT.

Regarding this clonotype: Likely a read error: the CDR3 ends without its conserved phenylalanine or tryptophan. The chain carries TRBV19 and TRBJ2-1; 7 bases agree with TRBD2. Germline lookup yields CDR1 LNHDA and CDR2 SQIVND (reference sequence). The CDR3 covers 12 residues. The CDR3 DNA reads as TGTGACACCTGGGGAGGGGACAATGAGCAGTTCGTC. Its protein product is CDTWGGDNEQFV.

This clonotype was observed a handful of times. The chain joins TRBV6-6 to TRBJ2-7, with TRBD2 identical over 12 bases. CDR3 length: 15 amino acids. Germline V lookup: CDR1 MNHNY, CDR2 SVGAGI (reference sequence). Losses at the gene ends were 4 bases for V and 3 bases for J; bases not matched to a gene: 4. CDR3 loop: CASSSQLAGGYEQYF. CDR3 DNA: TGTGCCAGCAGTTCCCAACTAGCGGGAGGCTACGAGCAGTACTTC.

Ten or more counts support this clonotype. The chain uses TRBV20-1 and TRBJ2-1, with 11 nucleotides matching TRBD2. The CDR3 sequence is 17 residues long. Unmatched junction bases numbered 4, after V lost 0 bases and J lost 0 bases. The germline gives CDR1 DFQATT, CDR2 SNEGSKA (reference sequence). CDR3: CSARELAGANSYNEQFF. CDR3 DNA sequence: TGCAGTGCTAGAGAACTAGCGGGAGCGAACTCCTACAATGAGCAGTTCTTC.

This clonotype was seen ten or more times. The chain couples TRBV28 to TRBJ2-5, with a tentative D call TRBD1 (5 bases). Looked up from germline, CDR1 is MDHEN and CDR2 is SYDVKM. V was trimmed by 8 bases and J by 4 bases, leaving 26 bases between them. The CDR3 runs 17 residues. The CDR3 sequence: CASGADVDLKNSETQYF. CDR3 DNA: TGTGCCAGCGGGGCAGACGTGGACCTAAAAAACTCAGAGACCCAGTACTTC.

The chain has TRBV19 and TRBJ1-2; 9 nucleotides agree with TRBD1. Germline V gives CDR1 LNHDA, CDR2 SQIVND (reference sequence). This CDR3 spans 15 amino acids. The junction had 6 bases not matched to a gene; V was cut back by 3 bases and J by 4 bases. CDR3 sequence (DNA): TGTGCCAGTAGTATGTCGGGGGACAGGGTCTATGGCTACACCTTC. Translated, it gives CASSMSGDRVYGYTF.

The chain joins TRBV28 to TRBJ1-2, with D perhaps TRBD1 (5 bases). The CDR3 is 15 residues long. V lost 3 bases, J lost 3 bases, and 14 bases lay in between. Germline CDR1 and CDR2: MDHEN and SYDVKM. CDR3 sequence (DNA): TGTGCCAGCAGTTTCCCAAGGGGAGGTGACTATGGCTACACCTTC. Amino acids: CASSFPRGGDYGYTF.

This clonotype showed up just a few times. The CDR3 DNA reads as TGCGCCAGCAGCCAAGATGACGGGGTCGTATGGGAGACCCAGTACTTC. Translation: CASSQDDGVVWETQYF. The V call is TRBV4-1, the J call TRBJ2-5; the D gene is possibly TRBD2 (5 bases). The CDR3 runs to 16 residues. Per germline, CDR1 MGHRA and CDR2 YSYEKL. V lost 0 bases to trimming and J lost 5 bases, with 16 bases between them.

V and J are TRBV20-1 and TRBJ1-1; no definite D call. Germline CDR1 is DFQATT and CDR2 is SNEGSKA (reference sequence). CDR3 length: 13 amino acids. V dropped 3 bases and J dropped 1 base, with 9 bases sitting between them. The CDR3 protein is CSARVQTNTEAFF. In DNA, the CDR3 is TGCAGTGCTAGGGTACAGACGAACACTGAAGCTTTCTTT.

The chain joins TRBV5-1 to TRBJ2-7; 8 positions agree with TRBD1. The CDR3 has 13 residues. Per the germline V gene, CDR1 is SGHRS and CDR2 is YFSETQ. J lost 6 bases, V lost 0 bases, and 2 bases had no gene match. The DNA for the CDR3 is TGCGCCAGCAGCTTGGATCAGGGGGCCGAGCAGTACTTC. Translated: CASSLDQGAEQYF.

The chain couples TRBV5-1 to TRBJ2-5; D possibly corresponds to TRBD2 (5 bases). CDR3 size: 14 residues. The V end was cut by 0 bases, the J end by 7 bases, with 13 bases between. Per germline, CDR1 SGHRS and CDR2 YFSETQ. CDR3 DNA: TGCGCCAGCAGCTTGGAAGTACCCGAGGGGACCCAGTACTTC. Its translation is CASSLEVPEGTQYF.

The CDR3 sequence: CASSKGGAGANVLTF. Written as DNA, the CDR3 is TGTGCCAGCAGTAAAGGGGGGGCTGGGGCCAACGTCCTGACTTTC. This chain connects TRBV28 to TRBJ2-6; weak D call: TRBD2 (7 bases). Germline CDR1 and CDR2: MDHEN and SYDVKM. V lost 5 bases and J lost 2, with 10 bases in between. The CDR3 consists of 15 residues.

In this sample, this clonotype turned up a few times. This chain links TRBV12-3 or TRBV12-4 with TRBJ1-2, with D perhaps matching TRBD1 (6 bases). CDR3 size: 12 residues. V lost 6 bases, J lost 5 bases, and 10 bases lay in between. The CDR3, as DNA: TGTGCCAGCAGACCGGACAGTTATGGCTACACCTTC. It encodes CASRPDSYGYTF.

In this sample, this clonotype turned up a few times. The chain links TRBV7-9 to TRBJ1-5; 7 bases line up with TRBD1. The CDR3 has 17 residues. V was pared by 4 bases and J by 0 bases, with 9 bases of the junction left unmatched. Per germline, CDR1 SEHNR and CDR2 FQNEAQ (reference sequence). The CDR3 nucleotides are TGTGCCAGCAGCTCAGAACAGGGGCCGGATAGCAATCAGCCCCAGCATTTT. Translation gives CASSSEQGPDSNQPQHF.

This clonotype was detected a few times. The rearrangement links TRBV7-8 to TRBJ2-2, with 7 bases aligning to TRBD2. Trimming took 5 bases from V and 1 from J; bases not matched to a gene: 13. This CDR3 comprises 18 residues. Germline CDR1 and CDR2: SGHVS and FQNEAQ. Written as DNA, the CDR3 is TGTGCCAGCAGCCTGCGCCAAAGACTAGCAGGGAACACCGGGGAGCTGTTTTTT. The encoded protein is CASSLRQRLAGNTGELFF.

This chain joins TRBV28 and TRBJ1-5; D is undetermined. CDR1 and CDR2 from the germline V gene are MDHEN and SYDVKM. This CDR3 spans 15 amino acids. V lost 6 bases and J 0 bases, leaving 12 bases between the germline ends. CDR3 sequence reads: CASRTDWDSNQPQHF. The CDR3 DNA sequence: TGTGCCAGCAGGACCGATTGGGATAGCAATCAGCCCCAGCATTTT.